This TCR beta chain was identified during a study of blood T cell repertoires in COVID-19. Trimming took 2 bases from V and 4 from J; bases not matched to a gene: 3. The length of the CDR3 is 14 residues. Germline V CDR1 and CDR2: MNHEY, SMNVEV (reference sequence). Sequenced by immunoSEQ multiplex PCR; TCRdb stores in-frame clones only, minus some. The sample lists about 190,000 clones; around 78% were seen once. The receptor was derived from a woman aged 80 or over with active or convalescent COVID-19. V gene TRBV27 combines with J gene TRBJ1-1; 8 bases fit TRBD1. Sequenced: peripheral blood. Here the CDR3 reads CASSLGQGGTEAFF. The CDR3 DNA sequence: TGTGCCAGCAGTTTAGGACAGGGCGGCACTGAAGCTTTCTTT.